Following are 9 T cell receptor beta chains from one sample sequenced in a study of blood T cell repertoires in COVID-19. Measured with immunoSEQ multiplex PCR; TCRdb has only the in-frame clones, and not every one. The data contain 240,000 or so clones, roughly 91% of them seen just once; the ten biggest clones take up roughly 8.6%. Material: PBMCs or T cells enriched from blood (not recorded which). The receptors stem from a man in his forties who had recovered from COVID-19.

The genes are TRBV11-2 and TRBJ2-7; perhaps TRBD2 as D (6 bases). This CDR3 is 13 amino acids long. Germline CDR1 and CDR2: SGHAT and FQNNGV. V lost 5 bases and J 7 bases, leaving 15 bases between the germline ends. Written as DNA, the CDR3 is TGTGCCAGCAGCACAGGAGGAGGGAGGGAGCAGTACTTC. It specifies CASSTGGGREQYF.

The chain joins TRBV5-1 to TRBJ1-5, with 9 positions matching TRBD1. Losses at the gene ends were 4 bases for V and 2 bases for J; bases not matched to a gene: 7. CDR1 and CDR2 from the germline V gene are SGHRS and YFSETQ. The CDR3 spans 16 residues. CDR3 loop: CASSPGDREGNQPQHF. In DNA form, the CDR3 reads TGCGCCAGCAGCCCCGGGGACAGGGAAGGCAATCAGCCCCAGCATTTT.

This chain joins TRBV10-3 and TRBJ1-6; 12 bases agree with TRBD1. The trim removed 4 bases at V and 7 bases at J, leaving 5 bases unmatched. From germline, CDR1 is ENHRY and CDR2 SYGVKD. This CDR3 has 16 amino acids. The CDR3 spells CAISGGTGGKNSPLHF. The DNA of the CDR3 is TGTGCCATCAGTGGTGGGACAGGGGGCAAAAATTCACCCCTCCACTTT.

The chain uses TRBV7-9 and TRBJ1-2; D is undetermined. The CDR3 spans 13 residues. Deletions cut 6 bases from V and 2 bases from J, with 10 bases between. Germline V gene data show CDR1 as SEHNR and CDR2 as FQNEAQ (reference sequence). Here the CDR3 reads CASSFTVNYGYTF. The CDR3, as DNA: TGTGCCAGCAGTTTTACAGTCAACTATGGCTACACCTTC.

This clone was counted once. The genes are TRBV11-2 and TRBJ1-2, with 9 bases matching TRBD1. Germline V gene data show CDR1 as SGHAT and CDR2 as FQNNGV. The CDR3 runs to 13 residues. V gave up 7 bases and J gave up 8 bases; unmatched junction bases: 8. CDR3: CASNPGTGFGYTF. As DNA, the CDR3 is TGTGCCAGCAACCCCGGGACAGGGTTCGGCTACACCTTC.

CDR3 in amino acids: CASSRYGSDQETQYF. The CDR3 DNA reads TGTGCCAGCAGCCGGTACGGGAGCGACCAAGAGACCCAGTACTTC. The rearrangement links TRBV3-1 (or the pseudogene TRBV3-2) to TRBJ2-5, with D possibly TRBD2 on 6 matching bases. The germline V and J ends were trimmed by 4 bases and 0 bases, with 12 bases remaining between them. Germline V lookup: CDR1 LGHDT, CDR2 YNNKEL (reference sequence). The CDR3 runs to 15 residues.

This rearrangement joins TRBV7-9 to TRBJ2-7; D is perhaps TRBD2 (6 bases). V was pared by 5 bases and J by 1 base, with 12 bases between. The CDR3 is 14 amino acids. The V gene's germline CDR1 is SEHNR and CDR2 FQNEAQ (reference sequence). The CDR3 DNA reads TGTGCCAGCAGCACTTCGGGGGATTCCTACGAGCAGTACTTC. Residues: CASSTSGDSYEQYF. The variable domain in full, with the rest retrieved from reference TRBV7-9 and TRBJ2-7, is DTGVSQNPRHKITKRGQNVTFRCDPISEHNRLYWYRQTLGQGPEFLTYFQNEAQLEKSRLLSDRFSAERPKGSFSTLEIQRTEQGDSAMYLCASSTSGDSYEQYFGPGTRLTVT.

The V and J genes are TRBV7-8 and TRBJ1-6, with 8 bases that match TRBD1. Per the germline V gene, CDR1 is SGHVS and CDR2 is FQNEAQ. V lost 0 bases to trimming and J lost 10 bases; unmatched junction nucleotides: 5. This CDR3 is 15 amino acids long. CDR3 nucleotide sequence: TGTGCCAGCAGCTTAGCCAACAGGGGGTGGTCACCCCTCCACTTT. Its protein is CASSLANRGWSPLHF.

This clone appeared a single time. The rearrangement links TRBV6-1 to TRBJ1-5; D might be TRBD1 (6 bases). Germline-derived CDR1 and CDR2 are MNHNS and SASEGT. The V and J ends lost 2 bases and 3 bases respectively, with 17 bases between them. The CDR3 covers 17 residues. The CDR3 is CASSEPPTGPNNQPQHF. CDR3 sequence (DNA): TGTGCCAGCAGTGAACCACCGACAGGTCCGAACAATCAGCCCCAGCATTTT.